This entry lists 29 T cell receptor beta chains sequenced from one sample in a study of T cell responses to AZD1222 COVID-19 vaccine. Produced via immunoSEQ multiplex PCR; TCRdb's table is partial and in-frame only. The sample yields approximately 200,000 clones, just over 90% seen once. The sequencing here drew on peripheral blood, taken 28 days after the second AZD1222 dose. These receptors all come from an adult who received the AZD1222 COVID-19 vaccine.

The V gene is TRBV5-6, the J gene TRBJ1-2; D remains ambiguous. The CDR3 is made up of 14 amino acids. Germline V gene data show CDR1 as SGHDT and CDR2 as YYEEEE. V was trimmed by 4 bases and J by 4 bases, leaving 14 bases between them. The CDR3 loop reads CASSLFLDGYGYTF. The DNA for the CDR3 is TGTGCCAGCAGCCTATTCCTTGACGGCTATGGCTACACCTTC.

The CDR3 DNA reads TGTGCCAGCAGCTCTGATCAGCCCCAGCATTTT. Amino acids: CASSSDQPQHF. This sequence joins TRBV5-7 and TRBJ1-5, with D unclear. TRBV5-7 is classed as an ORF, of uncertain function. The germline V and J ends were trimmed by 3 bases and 5 bases, with 3 bases remaining between them. There are 11 residues in the CDR3.

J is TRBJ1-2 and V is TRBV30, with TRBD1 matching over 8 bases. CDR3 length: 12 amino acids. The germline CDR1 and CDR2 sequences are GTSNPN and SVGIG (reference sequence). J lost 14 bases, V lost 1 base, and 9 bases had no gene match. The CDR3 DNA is TGTGCCTGGAGTGAAAGAACAGGGGGTGCTACCTTC. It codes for CAWSERTGGATF.

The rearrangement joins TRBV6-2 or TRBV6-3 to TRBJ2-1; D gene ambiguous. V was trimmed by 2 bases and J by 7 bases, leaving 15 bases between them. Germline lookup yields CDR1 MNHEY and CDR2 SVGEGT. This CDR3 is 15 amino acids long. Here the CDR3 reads CASSYGEYALNEQFF. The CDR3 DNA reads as TGTGCCAGCAGTTACGGTGAATACGCCCTTAATGAGCAGTTCTTC.

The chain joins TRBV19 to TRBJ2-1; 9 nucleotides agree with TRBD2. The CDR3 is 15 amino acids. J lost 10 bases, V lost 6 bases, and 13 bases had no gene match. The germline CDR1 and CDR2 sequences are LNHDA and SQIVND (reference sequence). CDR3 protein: CASRLAGTESGEQFF. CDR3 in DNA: TGTGCCAGTAGGCTAGCGGGAACCGAATCGGGAGAGCAGTTCTTC.

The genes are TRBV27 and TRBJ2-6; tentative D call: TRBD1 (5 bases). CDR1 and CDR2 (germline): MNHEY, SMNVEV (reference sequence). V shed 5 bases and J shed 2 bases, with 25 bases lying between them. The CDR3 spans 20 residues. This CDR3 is CASSASTGPTRFTGANVLTF. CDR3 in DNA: TGTGCCAGCAGTGCTAGTACAGGCCCTACGCGGTTTACTGGGGCCAACGTCCTGACTTTC. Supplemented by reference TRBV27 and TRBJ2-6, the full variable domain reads EAQVTQNPRYLITVTGKKLTVTCSQNMNHEYMSWYRQDPGLGLRQIYYSMNVEVTDKGDVPEGYKVSRKEKRNFPLILESPSPNQTSLYFCASSASTGPTRFTGANVLTFGAGSRLTVL.

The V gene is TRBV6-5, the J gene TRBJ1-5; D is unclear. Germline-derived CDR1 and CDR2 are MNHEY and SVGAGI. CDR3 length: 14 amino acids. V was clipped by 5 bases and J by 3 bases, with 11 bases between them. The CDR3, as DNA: TGTGCCAGCAGTCCACCCGGCGCCAATCAGCCCCAGCATTTT. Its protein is CASSPPGANQPQHF.

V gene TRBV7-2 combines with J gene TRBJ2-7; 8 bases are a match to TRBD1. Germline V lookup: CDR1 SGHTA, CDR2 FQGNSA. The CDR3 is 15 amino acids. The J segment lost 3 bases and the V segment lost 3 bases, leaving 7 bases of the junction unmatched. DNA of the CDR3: TGTGCCAGCAGCTTCCGGACAGGGACGAACTACGAGCAGTACTTC. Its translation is CASSFRTGTNYEQYF.

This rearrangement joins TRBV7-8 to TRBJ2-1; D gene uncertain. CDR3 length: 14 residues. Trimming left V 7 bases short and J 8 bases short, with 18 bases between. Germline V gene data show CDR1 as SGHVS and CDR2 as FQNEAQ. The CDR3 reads CASTRSSPTDEQFF. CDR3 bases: TGTGCCAGCACCAGAAGTTCCCCGACGGATGAGCAGTTCTTC.

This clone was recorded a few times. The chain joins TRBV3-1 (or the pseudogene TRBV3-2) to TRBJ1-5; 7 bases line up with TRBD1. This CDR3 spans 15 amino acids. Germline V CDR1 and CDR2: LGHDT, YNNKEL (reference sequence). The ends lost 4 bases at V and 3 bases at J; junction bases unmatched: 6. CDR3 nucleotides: TGTGCCAGCAGCCCGTGGGGGACAGACAATCAGCCCCAGCATTTT. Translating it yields CASSPWGTDNQPQHF.

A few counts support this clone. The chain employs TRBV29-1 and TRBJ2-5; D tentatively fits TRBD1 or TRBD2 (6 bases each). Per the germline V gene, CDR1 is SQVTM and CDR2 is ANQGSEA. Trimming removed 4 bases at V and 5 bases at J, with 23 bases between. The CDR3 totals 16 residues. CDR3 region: CSVGALRLQGRETQYF. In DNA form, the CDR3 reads TGCAGCGTTGGAGCACTACGACTGCAGGGGAGGGAGACCCAGTACTTC.

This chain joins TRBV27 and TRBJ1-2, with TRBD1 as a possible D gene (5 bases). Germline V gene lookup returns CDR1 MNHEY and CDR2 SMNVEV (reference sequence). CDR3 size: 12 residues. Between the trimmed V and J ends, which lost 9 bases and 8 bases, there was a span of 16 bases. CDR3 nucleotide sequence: TGTGCCAGTGGGGACGGAGGTGCGGGCTACACCTTC. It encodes CASGDGGAGYTF.

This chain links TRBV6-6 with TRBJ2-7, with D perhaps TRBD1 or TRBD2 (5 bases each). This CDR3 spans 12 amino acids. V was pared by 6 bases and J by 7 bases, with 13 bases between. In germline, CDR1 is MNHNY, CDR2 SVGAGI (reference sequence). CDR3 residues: CASRSGTEEQYF. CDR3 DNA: TGTGCCAGCAGGTCCGGGACGGAAGAGCAGTACTTC.

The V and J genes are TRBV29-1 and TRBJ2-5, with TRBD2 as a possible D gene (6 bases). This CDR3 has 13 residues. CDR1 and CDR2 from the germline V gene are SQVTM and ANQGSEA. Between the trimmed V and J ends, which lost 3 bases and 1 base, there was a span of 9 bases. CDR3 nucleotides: TGCAGCGTTGACGGCGGGACCCAAGAGACCCAGTACTTC. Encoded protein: CSVDGGTQETQYF. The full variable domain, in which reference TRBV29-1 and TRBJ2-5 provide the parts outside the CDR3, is SAVISQKPSRDICQRGTSLTIQCQVDSQVTMMFWYRQQPGQSLTLIATANQGSEATYESGFVIDKFPISRPNLTFSTLTVSNMSPEDSSIYLCSVDGGTQETQYFGPGTRLLVL.

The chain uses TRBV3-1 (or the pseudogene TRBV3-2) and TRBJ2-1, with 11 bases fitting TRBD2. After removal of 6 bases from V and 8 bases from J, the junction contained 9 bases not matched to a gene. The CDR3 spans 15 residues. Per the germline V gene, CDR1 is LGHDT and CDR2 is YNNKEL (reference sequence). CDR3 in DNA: TGTGCCAGCAGTTCTACTAGCGGGAGAGGGGATGAGCAGTTCTTC. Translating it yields CASSSTSGRGDEQFF.

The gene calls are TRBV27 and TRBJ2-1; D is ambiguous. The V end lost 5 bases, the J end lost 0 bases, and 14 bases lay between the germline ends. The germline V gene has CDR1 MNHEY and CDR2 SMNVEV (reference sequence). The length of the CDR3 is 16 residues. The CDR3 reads CASSPSDRRSYNEQFF. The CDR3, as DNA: TGTGCCAGCAGTCCTTCGGACCGGCGCTCCTACAATGAGCAGTTCTTC.

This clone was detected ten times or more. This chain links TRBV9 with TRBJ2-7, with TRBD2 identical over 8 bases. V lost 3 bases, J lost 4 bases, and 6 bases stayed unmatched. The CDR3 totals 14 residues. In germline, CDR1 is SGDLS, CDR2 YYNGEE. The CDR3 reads CASSAGGGRYEQYF. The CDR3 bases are TGTGCCAGCAGCGCCGGAGGCGGGAGGTACGAGCAGTACTTC.

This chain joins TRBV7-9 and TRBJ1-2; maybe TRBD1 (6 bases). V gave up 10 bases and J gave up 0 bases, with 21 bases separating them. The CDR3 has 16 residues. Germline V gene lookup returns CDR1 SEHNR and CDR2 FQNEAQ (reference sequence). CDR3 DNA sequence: TGTGCCACCGAAGGGGCCGGGGGCTCCTCTAACTATGGCTACACCTTC. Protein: CATEGAGGSSNYGYTF.

The CDR3 DNA reads TGTGCCAGCAGCCTTAGGCAGATCAATCAGCCCCAGCATTTT. This codes for CASSLRQINQPQHF. The gene calls are TRBV4-2 and TRBJ1-5; no clear D. The CDR3 extends over 14 amino acids. Trimming took off 4 bases at V and 3 bases at J, with 10 bases between the two ends. Germline V CDR1 and CDR2: LGHNA, YNFKEQ.

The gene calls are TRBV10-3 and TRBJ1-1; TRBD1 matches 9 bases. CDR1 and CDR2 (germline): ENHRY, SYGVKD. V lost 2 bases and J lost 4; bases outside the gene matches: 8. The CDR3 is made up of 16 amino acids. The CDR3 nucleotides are TGTGCCATCAGTGAGAACAGGGGGCTCGACGGCACTGAAGCTTTCTTT. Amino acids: CAISENRGLDGTEAFF.

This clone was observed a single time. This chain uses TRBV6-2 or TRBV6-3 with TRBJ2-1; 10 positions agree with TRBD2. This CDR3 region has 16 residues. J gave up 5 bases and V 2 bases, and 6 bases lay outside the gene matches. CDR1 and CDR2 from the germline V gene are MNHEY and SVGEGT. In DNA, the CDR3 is TGTGCCAGCAGTTACATGTCTAGCGGGAGAAACAATGAGCAGTTCTTC. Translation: CASSYMSSGRNNEQFF.

The CDR3 DNA reads as TGCGCCAGCAGTGTGAACGCCCAGGGGACCTATGGCTACACCTTC. This sequence encodes CASSVNAQGTYGYTF. This chain connects TRBV10-2 to TRBJ1-2; maybe TRBD1 (6 bases). Germline V gives CDR1 WSHSY, CDR2 SAAADI. Deletions cut 4 bases from V and 4 bases from J, with 16 bases between. The CDR3 length is 15 residues.

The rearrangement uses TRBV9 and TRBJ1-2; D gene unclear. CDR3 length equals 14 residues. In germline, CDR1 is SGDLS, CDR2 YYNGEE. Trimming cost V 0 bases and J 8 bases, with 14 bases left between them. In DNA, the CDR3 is TGTGCCAGCAGCGTAGAACAGCCAGGACGGGGCTACACCTTC. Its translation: CASSVEQPGRGYTF.

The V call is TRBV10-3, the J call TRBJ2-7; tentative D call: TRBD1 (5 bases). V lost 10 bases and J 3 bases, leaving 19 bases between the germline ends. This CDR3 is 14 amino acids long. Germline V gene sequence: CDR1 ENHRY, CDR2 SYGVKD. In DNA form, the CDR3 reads TGTGCCACCCGGAGCCAGGGAAACGACTACGAGCAGTACTTC. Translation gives CATRSQGNDYEQYF.

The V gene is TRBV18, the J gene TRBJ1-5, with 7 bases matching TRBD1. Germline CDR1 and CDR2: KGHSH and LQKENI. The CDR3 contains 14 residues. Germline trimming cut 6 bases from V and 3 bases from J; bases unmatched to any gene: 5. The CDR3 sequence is CASSLDRFNQPQHF. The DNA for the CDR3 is TGTGCCAGCTCCCTGGACAGGTTCAATCAGCCCCAGCATTTT.

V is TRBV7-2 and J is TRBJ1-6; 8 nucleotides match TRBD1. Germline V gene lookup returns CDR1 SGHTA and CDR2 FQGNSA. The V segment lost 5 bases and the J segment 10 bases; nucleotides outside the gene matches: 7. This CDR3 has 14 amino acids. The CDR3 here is CASSRTGWDSPLHF. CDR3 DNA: TGTGCCAGCAGCCGGACAGGGTGGGACTCACCCCTCCACTTT.

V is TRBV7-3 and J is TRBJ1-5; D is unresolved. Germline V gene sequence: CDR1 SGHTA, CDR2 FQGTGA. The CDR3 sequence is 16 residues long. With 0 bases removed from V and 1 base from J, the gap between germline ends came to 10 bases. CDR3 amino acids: CASSLTGIGSNQPQHF. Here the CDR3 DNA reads TGTGCCAGCAGCTTAACCGGGATTGGGAGCAATCAGCCCCAGCATTTT.

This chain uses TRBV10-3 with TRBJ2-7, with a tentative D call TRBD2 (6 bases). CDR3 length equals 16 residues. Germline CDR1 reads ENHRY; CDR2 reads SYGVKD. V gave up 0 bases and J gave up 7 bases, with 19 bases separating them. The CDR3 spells CAISESIGTDMDEQYF. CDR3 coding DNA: TGTGCCATCAGTGAGTCGATTGGGACTGACATGGATGAGCAGTACTTC.

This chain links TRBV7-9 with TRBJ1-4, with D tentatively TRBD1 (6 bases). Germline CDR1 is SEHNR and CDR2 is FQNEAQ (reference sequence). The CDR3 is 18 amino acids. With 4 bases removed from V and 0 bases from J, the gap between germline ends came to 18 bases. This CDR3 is CASSSAGTTNATNEKLFF. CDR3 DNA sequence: TGTGCCAGCAGCTCGGCCGGGACAACCAACGCAACTAATGAAAAACTGTTTTTT. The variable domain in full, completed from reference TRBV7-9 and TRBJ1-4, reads DTGVSQNPRHKITKRGQNVTFRCDPISEHNRLYWYRQTLGQGPEFLTYFQNEAQLEKSRLLSDRFSAERPKGSFSTLEIQRTEQGDSAMYLCASSSAGTTNATNEKLFFGSGTQLSVL.